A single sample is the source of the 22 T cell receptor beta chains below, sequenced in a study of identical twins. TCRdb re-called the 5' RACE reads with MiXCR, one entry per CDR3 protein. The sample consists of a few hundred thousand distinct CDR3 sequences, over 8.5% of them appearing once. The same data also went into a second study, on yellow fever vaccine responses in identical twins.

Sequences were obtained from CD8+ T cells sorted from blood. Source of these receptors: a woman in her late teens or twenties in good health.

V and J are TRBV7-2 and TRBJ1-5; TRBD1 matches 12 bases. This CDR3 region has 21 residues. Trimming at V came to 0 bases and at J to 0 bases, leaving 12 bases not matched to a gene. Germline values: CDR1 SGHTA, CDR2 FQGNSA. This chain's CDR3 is CASSLAAPGQGASYSNQPQHF. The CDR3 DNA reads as TGTGCCAGCAGCTTAGCGGCGCCGGGACAGGGGGCGTCTTATAGCAATCAGCCCCAGCATTTT. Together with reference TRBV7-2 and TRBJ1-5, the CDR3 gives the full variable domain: GAGVSQSPSNKVTEKGKDVELRCDPISGHTALYWYRQSLGQGLEFLIYFQGNSAPDKSGLPSDRFSAERTGGSVSTLTIQRTQQEDSAVYLCASSLAAPGQGASYSNQPQHFGDGTRLSIL.

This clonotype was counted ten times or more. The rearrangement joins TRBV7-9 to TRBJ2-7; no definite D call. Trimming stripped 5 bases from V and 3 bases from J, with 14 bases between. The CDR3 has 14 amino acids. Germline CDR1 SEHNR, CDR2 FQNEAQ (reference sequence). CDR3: CASSPRSDRYEQYF. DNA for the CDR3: TGTGCCAGCAGCCCAAGGTCAGATCGCTACGAGCAGTACTTC. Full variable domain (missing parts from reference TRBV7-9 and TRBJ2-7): DTGVSQNPRHKITKRGQNVTFRCDPISEHNRLYWYRQTLGQGPEFLTYFQNEAQLEKSRLLSDRFSAERPKGSFSTLEIQRTEQGDSAMYLCASSPRSDRYEQYFGPGTRLTVT.

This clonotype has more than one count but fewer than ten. The CDR3 sequence: CASSFLGQVNEQFF. CDR3 DNA: TGTGCCAGCAGTTTCCTAGGACAGGTCAATGAGCAGTTCTTC. The chain couples TRBV27 to TRBJ2-1, with 7 bases lining up with TRBD1. The ends lost 3 bases at V and 6 bases at J; junction bases unmatched: 5. The germline CDR1 and CDR2 sequences are MNHEY and SMNVEV (reference sequence). This CDR3 is 14 amino acids long.

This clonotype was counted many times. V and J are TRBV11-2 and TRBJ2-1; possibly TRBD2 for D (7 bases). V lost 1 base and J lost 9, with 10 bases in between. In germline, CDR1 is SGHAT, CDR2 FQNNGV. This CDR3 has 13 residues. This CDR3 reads CASSLGRGGEQFF. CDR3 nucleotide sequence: TGTGCCAGCAGCTTAGGTAGGGGGGGTGAGCAGTTCTTC.

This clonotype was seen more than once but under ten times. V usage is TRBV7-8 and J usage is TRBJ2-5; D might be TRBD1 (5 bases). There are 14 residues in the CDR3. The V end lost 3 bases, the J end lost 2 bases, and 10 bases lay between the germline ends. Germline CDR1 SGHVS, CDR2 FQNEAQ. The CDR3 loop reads CASSLTTAQETQYF. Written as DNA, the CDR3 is TGTGCCAGCAGCTTGACGACAGCACAAGAGACCCAGTACTTC.

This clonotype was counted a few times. In DNA form, the CDR3 reads TGTGCCAGCAGTTACAGCAGGGTGGGGGAGACCCAGTACTTC. Encoded protein: CASSYSRVGETQYF. This rearrangement joins TRBV6-5 to TRBJ2-5; maybe TRBD1 (5 bases). V shed 2 bases and J shed 5 bases, with 12 bases lying between them. This CDR3 is 14 amino acids long. Germline V gene lookup returns CDR1 MNHEY and CDR2 SVGAGI.

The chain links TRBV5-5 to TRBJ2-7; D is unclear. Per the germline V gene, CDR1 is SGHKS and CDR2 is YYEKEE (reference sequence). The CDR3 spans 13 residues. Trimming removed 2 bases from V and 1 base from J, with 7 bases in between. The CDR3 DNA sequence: TGTGCCAGCAGCTTAAACCCGTCCTACGAGCAGTACTTC. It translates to CASSLNPSYEQYF.

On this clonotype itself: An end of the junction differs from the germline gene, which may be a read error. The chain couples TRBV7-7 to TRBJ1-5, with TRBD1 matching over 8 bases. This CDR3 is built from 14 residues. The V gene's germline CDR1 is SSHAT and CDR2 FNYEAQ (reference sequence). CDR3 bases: TGTGCTAGCACCGACAGGGGATGGTGTCAGCCCCAGCATTTT. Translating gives CASTDRGWCQPQHF. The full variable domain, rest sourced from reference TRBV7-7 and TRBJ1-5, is GAGVSQSPRYKVTKRGQDVTLRCDPISSHATLYWYQQALGQGPEFLTYFNYEAQPDKSGLPSDRFSAERPEGSISTLTIQRTEQRDSAMYRCASTDRGWCQPQHFGDGTRLSIL.

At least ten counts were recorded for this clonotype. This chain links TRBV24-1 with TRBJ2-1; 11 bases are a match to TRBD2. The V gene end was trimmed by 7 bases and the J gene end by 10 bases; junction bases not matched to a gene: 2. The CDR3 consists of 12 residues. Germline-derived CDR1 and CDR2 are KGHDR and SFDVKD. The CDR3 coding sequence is TGTGCCACCAGGCTAGCGGGGGGAGAGCAGTTCTTC. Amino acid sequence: CATRLAGGEQFF.

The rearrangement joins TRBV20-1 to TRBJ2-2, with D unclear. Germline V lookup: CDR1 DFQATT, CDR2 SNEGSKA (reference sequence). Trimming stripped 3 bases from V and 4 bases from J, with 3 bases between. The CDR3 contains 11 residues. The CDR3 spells CSASVTGELFF. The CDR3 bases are TGCAGTGCTAGCGTCACCGGGGAGCTGTTTTTT.

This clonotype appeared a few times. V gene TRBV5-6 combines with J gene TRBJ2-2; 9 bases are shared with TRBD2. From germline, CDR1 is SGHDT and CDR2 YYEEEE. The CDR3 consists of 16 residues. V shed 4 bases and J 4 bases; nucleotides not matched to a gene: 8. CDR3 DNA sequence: TGTGCCAGCAGCCTTGGGCTAGCGGGGCTCACCGGGGAGCTGTTTTTT. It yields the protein CASSLGLAGLTGELFF.

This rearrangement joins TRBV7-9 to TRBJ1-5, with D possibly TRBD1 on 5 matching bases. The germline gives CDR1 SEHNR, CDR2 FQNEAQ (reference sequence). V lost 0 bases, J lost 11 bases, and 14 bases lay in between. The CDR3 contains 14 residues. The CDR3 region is CASSLADTNLSQHF. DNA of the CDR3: TGTGCCAGCAGCTTAGCGGACACAAATCTATCCCAGCATTTT.

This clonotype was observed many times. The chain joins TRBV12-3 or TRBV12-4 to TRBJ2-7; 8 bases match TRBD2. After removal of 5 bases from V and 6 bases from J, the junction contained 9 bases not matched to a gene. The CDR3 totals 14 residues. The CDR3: CASSPREREPEQYF. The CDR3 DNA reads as TGTGCCAGCAGTCCCCGAGAGCGGGAGCCCGAGCAGTACTTC.

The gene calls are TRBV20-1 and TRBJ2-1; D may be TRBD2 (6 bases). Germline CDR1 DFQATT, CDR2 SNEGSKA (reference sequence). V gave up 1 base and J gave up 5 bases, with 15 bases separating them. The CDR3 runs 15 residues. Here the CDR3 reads CSARAISGLNNEQFF. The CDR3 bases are TGCAGTGCTAGAGCAATATCGGGACTCAACAATGAGCAGTTCTTC.

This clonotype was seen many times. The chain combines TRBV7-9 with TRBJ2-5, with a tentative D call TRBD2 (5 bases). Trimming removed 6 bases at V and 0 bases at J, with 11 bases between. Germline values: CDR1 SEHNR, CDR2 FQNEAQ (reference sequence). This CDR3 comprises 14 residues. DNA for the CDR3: TGTGCCAGCAGGACCGGGAATTACCAAGAGACCCAGTACTTC. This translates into CASRTGNYQETQYF.

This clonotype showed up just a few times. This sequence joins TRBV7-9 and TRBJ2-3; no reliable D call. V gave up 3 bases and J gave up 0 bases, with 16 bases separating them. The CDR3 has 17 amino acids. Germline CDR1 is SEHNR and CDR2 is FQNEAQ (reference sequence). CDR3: CASSFVAELDSTDTQYF. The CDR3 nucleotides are TGTGCCAGCAGCTTTGTCGCGGAGCTGGATAGCACAGATACGCAGTATTTT.

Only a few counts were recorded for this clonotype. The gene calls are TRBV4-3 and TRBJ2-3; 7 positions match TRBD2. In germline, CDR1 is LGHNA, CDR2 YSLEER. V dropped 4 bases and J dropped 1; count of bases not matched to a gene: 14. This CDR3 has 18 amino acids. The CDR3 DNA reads TGCGCCAGCAGCCCGTCTACGGCGCGCGGGGGTCGCACAGATACGCAGTATTTT. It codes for CASSPSTARGGRTDTQYF.

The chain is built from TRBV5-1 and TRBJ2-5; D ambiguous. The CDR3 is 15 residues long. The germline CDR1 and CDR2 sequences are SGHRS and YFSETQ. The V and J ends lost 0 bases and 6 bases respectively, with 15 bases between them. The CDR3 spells CASSLDSISIKTQYF. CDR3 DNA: TGCGCCAGCAGCTTGGACAGTATCTCAATAAAGACCCAGTACTTC.

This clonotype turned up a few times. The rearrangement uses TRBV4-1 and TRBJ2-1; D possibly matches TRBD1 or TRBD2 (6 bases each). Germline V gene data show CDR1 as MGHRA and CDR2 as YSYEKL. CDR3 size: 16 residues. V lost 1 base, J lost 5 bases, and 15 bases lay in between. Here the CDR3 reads CASSQVMGGLNNEQFF. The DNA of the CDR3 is TGCGCCAGCAGCCAAGTTATGGGGGGCCTGAACAATGAGCAGTTCTTC.

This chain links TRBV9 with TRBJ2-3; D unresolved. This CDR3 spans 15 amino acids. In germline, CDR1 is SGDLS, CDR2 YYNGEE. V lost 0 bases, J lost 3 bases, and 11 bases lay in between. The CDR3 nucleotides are TGTGCCAGCAGCGTAGCTACGCTAGGGACAGATACGCAGTATTTT. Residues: CASSVATLGTDTQYF.

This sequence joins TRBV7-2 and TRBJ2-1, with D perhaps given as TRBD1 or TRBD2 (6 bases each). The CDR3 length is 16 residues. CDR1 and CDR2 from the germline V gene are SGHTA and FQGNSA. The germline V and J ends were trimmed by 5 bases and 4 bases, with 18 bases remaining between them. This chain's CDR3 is CASSPRSGALYNEQFF. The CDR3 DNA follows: TGTGCCAGCAGCCCCCGATCGGGGGCGTTGTACAATGAGCAGTTCTTC. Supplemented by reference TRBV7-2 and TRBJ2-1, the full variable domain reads GAGVSQSPSNKVTEKGKDVELRCDPISGHTALYWYRQSLGQGLEFLIYFQGNSAPDKSGLPSDRFSAERTGGSVSTLTIQRTQQEDSAVYLCASSPRSGALYNEQFFGPGTRLTVL.

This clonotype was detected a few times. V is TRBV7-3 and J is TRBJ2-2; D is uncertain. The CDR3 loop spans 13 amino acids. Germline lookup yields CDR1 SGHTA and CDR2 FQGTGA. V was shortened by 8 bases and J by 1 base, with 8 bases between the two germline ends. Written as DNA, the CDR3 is TGTGCCAGCCCCGACCTGAACACCGGGGAGCTGTTTTTT. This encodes CASPDLNTGELFF.